This is a list of T cell receptor beta chains from one sample in a study of T-cell memory formation after mild COVID-19. Each CDR3 protein gets one entry after TCRdb re-called the 5' RACE reads with MiXCR. In the table there are about 250,000 distinct CDR3 sequences, 15% of which are singletons. Material: PBMCs or a T cell subset sorted from them (not recorded which). These receptors were collected from an adult woman who had mild COVID-19 (a few samples of this study predate the infection). Cell type and time point are not known. Each CDR3 is given with its conserved first and last residue. Only some rows state a clone size, as once, few, many or a class for expanded clones.

cdr3_aa v_call clone_size j_call
CASGRGSTDTQYF TRBV9 - TRBJ2-3
CASSLARHNEQFF TRBV7-7 - TRBJ2-1
CASSPITGTGIDTQYF TRBV5-1 - TRBJ2-3
CASQGERTDTQYF TRBV2 - TRBJ2-3
CASSFTSGVNEQFF TRBV5-1 few TRBJ2-1
CASSQGPRDGELFF TRBV4-2 few TRBJ2-2
CASSLVYGGDYEQYF TRBV5-1 few TRBJ2-7
CSARDGTGADTQYF TRBV20-1 few TRBJ2-3
CASSPSSGRDTGELFF TRBV18 - TRBJ2-2
CSARDGGQPNTEAFF TRBV20-1 few TRBJ1-1
CASARSGELFF TRBV12-3/TRBV12-4 few TRBJ2-2
CASSQELGGYTF TRBV7-8 many TRBJ1-2
CASRRIQGRNTEAFF TRBV11-2 - TRBJ1-1
CASSSLGRNQPQHF TRBV6-5 - TRBJ1-5
CASSPDRARNGYTF TRBV5-1 many TRBJ1-2
CASRSGTGDYEQYF TRBV5-1 - TRBJ2-7
CATSGRLPGRVETQYF TRBV15 few TRBJ2-5
CASKAGANVLTF TRBV4-1 - TRBJ2-6
CASSQLRNTEAFF TRBV4-2 - TRBJ1-1
CASSYRGSDQPQHF TRBV12-3/TRBV12-4 - TRBJ1-5
CSARDWDGRDLLNYGYTF TRBV20-1 - TRBJ1-2
CASRSGTGSGNTIYF TRBV6-6 - TRBJ1-3
CASSLSVTGELFF TRBV5-1 - TRBJ2-2
CATSDFGEGDPGANVLTF TRBV24-1 - TRBJ2-6
CAWMRGGQGNSPLHF TRBV30 - TRBJ1-6
CASRRDPNEKLFF TRBV6-5 - TRBJ1-4
CASRRSGTTSNTEAFF TRBV7-2 few TRBJ1-1
CASSLDSQAYNEQFF TRBV12-3/TRBV12-4 - TRBJ2-1
CASSLAGRTQYF TRBV5-6 - TRBJ2-3